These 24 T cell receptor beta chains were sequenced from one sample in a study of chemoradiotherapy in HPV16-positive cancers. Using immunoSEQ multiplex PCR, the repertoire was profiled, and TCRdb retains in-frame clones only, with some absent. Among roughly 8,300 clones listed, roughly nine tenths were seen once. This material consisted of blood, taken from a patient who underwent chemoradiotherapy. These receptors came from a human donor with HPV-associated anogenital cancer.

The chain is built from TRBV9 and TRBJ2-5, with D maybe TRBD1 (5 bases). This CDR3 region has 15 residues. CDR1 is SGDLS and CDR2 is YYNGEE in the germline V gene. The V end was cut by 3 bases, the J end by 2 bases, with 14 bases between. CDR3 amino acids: CASSEGPREQETQYF. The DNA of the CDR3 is TGTGCCAGCAGCGAAGGCCCCAGGGAACAAGAGACCCAGTACTTC.

CDR3 DNA sequence: TGTGCCAGCAGCTTCGGAGGTGAGCAGTTCTTC. It translates to CASSFGGEQFF. The chain joins TRBV5-4 to TRBJ2-1; D possibly corresponds to TRBD2 (5 bases). The CDR3 length is 11 residues. V was cut by 2 bases and J by 9 bases, with 6 bases left in between. CDR1 is SGHNT, CDR2 YYREEE, per germline (reference sequence).

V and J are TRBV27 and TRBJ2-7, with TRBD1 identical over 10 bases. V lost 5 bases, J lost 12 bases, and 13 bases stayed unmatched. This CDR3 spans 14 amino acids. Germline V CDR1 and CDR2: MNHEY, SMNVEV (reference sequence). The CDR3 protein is CASSPGTGVSRAYF. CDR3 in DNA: TGTGCCAGCAGTCCCGGGACAGGGGTCTCACGGGCGTACTTC.

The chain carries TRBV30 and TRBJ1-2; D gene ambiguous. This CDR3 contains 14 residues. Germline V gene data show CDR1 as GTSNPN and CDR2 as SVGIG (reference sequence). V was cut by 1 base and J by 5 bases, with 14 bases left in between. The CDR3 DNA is TGTGCCTGGAGTGCGCAACTCGTGGGGTATGGCTACACCTTC. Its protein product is CAWSAQLVGYGYTF.

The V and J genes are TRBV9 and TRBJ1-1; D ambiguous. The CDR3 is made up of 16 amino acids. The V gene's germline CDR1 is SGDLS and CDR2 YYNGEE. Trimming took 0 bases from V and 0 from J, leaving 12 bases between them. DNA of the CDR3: TGTGCCAGCAGCGTAGGAGGATGGGGAATGAACACTGAAGCTTTCTTT. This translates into CASSVGGWGMNTEAFF.

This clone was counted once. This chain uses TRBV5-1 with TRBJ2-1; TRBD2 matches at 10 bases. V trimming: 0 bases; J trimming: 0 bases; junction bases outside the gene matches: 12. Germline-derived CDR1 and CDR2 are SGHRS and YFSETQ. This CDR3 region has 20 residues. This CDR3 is CASSLESQRGGLRSYNEQFF. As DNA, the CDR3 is TGCGCCAGCAGCTTGGAGTCCCAGCGGGGGGGACTTCGCTCCTACAATGAGCAGTTCTTC.

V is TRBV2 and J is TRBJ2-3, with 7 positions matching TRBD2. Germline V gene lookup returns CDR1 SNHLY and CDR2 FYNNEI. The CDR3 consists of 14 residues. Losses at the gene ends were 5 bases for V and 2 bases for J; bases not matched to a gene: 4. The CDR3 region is CASSLAENTDTQYF. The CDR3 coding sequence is TGTGCCAGCAGTCTAGCGGAGAACACAGATACGCAGTATTTT. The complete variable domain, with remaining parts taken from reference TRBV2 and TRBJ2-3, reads EPEVTQTPSHQVTQMGQEVILRCVPISNHLYFYWYRQILGQKVEFLVSFYNNEISEKSEIFDDQFSVERPDGSNFTLKIRSTKLEDSAMYFCASSLAENTDTQYFGPGTRLTVL.

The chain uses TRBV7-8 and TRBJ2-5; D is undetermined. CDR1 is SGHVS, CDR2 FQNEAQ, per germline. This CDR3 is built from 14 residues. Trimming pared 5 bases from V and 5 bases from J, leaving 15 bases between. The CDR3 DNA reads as TGTGCCAGCAGCCTTAGACTCACCGGGGAGACCCAGTACTTC. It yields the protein CASSLRLTGETQYF.

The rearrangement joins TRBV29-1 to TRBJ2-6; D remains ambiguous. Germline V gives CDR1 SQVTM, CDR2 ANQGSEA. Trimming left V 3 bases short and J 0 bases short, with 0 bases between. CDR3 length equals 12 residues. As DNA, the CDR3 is TGCAGCGTTGACTCTGGGGCCAACGTCCTGACTTTC. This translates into CSVDSGANVLTF.

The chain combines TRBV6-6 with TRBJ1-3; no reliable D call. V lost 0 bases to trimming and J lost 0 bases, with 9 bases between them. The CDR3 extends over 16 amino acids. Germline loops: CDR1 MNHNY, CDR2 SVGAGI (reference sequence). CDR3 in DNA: TGTGCCAGCAGTTACTCGGGAGGACTCTCTGGAAACACCATATATTTT. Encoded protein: CASSYSGGLSGNTIYF.

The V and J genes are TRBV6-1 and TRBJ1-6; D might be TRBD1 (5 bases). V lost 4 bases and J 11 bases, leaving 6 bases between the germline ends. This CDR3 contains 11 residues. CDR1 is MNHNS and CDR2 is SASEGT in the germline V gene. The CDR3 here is CASSAGAPLHF. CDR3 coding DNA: TGTGCCAGCAGTGCGGGGGCACCCCTCCACTTT.

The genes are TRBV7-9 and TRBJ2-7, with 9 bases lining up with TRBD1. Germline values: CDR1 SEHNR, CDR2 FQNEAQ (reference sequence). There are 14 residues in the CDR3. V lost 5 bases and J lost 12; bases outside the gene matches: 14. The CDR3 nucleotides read TGTGCCAGCAGCGTTACTTCGGGACAGGGCGATCTGTACTTC. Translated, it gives CASSVTSGQGDLYF. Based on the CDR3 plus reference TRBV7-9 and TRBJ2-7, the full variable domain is DTGVSQNPRHKITKRGQNVTFRCDPISEHNRLYWYRQTLGQGPEFLTYFQNEAQLEKSRLLSDRFSAERPKGSFSTLEIQRTEQGDSAMYLCASSVTSGQGDLYFGPGTRLTVT.

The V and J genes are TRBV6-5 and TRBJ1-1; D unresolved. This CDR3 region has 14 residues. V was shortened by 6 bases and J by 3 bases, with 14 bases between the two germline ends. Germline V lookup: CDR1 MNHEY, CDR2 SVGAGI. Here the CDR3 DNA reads TGTGCCAGCAGGGTGGCGGGATTGGACACTGAAGCTTTCTTT. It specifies CASRVAGLDTEAFF.

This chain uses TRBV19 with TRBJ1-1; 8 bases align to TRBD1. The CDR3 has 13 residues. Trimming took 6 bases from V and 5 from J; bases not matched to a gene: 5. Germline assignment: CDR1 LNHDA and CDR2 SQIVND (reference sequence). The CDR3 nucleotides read TGTGCCAGTAGCCCAGACAGGGGAACTGAAGCTTTCTTT. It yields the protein CASSPDRGTEAFF. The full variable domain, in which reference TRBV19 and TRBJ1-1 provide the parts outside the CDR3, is DGGITQSPKYLFRKEGQNVTLSCEQNLNHDAMYWYRQDPGQGLRLIYYSQIVNDFQKGDIAEGYSVSREKKESFPLTVTSAQKNPTAFYLCASSPDRGTEAFFGQGTRLTVV.

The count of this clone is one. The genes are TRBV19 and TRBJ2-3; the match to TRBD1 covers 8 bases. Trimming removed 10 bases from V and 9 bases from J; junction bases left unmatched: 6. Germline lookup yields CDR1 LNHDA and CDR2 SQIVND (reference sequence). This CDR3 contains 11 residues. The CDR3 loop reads CATQQGGTQYF. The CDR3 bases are TGTGCCACACAACAGGGGGGCACGCAGTATTTT.

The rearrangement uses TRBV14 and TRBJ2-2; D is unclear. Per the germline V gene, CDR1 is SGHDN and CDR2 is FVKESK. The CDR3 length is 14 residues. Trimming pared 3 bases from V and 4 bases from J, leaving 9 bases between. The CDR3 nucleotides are TGTGCCAGCAGCCACCTAGACACCACCGGGGAGCTGTTTTTT. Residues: CASSHLDTTGELFF.

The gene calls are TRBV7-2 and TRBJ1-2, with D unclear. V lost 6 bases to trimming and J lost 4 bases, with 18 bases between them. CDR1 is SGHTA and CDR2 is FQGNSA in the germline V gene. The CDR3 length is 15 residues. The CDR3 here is CASSSNSRVSYGYTF. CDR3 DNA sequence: TGTGCCAGCAGTTCTAACTCACGGGTCTCCTATGGCTACACCTTC. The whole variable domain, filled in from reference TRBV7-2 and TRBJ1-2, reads GAGVSQSPSNKVTEKGKDVELRCDPISGHTALYWYRQSLGQGLEFLIYFQGNSAPDKSGLPSDRFSAERTGGSVSTLTIQRTQQEDSAVYLCASSSNSRVSYGYTFGSGTRLTVV.

CDR3 residues: CASSLELAGGPSSSEQYF. The CDR3 coding sequence is TGTGCCAGCAGCTTAGAACTAGCGGGGGGGCCGAGCAGCTCCGAGCAGTACTTC. The gene calls are TRBV7-9 and TRBJ2-7; 13 nucleotides agree with TRBD2. Germline lookup yields CDR1 SEHNR and CDR2 FQNEAQ (reference sequence). This CDR3 is built from 18 residues. The J segment lost 6 bases and the V segment lost 1 base, leaving 12 bases of the junction unmatched.

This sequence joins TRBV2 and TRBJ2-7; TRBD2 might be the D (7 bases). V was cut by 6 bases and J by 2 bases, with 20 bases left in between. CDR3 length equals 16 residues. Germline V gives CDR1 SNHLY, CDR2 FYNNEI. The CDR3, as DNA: TGTGCCAGCAGCGGCCGGCCTAGGGAGGGGGCCTACGAGCAGTACGTC. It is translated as CASSGRPREGAYEQYV.

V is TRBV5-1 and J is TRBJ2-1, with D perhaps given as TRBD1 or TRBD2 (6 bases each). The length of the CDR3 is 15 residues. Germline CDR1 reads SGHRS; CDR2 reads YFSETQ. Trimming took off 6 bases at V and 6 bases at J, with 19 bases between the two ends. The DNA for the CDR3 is TGCGCCAGCACCCCTTCGGGGGCCGTCGGCAATGAGCAGTTCTTC. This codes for CASTPSGAVGNEQFF.

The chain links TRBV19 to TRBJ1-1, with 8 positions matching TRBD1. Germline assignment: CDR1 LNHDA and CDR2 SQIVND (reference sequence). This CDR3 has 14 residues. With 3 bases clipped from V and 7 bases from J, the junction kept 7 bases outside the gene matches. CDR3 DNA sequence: TGTGCCAGTAGTATCAGGGGGCGGGTCAGTGAAGCTTTCTTT. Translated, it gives CASSIRGRVSEAFF.

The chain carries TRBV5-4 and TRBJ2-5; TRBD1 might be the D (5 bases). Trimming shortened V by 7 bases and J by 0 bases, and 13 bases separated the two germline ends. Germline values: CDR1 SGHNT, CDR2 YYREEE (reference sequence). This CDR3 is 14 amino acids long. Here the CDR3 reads CASSDQGYQETQYF. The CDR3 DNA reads TGTGCCAGCTCCGATCAGGGTTACCAAGAGACCCAGTACTTC.

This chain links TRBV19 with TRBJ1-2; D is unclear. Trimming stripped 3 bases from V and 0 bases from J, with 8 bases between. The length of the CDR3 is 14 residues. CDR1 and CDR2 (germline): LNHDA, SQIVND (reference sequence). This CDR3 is CASSMSGANYGYTF. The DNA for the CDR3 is TGTGCCAGTAGTATGTCGGGAGCTAACTATGGCTACACCTTC.

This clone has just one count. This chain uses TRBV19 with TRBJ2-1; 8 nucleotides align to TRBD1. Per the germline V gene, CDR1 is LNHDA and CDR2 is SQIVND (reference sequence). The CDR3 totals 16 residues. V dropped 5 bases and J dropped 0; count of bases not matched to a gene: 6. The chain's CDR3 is CASSVTGVSSYNEQFF. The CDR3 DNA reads TGTGCCAGTAGTGTGACAGGGGTGAGCTCCTACAATGAGCAGTTCTTC.